These 6 T cell receptor beta chains were all obtained from the same sample, sequenced in a study of regulatory T cells in long-lasting Graves disease. Documented time point: persistent/refractory GD, antithyroid drugs over 5 years with positive TRAb. The authors made the TCR library using RNA they extracted from PBMCs. Building the TCR beta libraries relied on iRepertoire HTBI primers, and CDR3 regions underwent Arm-PCR. From the multiplex PCR reads, TCRdb called clonotypes with MiXCR, one entry per CDR3 protein. The data contain roughly 400,000 distinct CDR3 sequences, less than 25% of them seen just once; the ten biggest clones take up 20%. The input for sequencing was peripheral blood mononuclear cells (PBMCs), taken when the disease was refractory, from a patient treated with antithyroid drugs. The receptors were sampled from a female donor with Graves disease.

This clonotype was picked up a small number of times. The V gene is TRBV6-2 or TRBV6-3, the J gene TRBJ2-7; no definite D call. Germline assignment: CDR1 MNHEY and CDR2 SVGEGT. The CDR3 runs to 14 residues. V was trimmed by 4 bases and J by 0 bases, leaving 10 bases between them. CDR3 residues: CASSSRPGSYEQYF. The CDR3, as DNA: TGTGCCAGCAGTTCACGGCCGGGCTCCTACGAGCAGTACTTC.

The chain is built from TRBV12-3 or TRBV12-4 and TRBJ2-3; 10 bases agree with TRBD2. The CDR3 is 15 residues long. With 5 bases clipped from V and 3 bases from J, the junction kept 5 bases outside the gene matches. The chain's CDR3 is CASSLPSGSTDTQYF. The CDR3 coding sequence is TGTGCCAGCAGTCTACCTAGCGGGAGTACAGATACGCAGTATTTT.

This chain's CDR3 is CASSGPGAGSIQETQYF. DNA for the CDR3: TGTGCCAGCAGCGGTCCCGGAGCGGGAAGCATCCAAGAGACCCAGTACTTC. This rearrangement joins TRBV11-2 to TRBJ2-5, with 7 bases fitting TRBD2. Trimming cost V 5 bases and J 1 base; bases outside gene matches: 13. This CDR3 has 17 amino acids. Germline V CDR1 and CDR2: SGHAT, FQNNGV.

This clonotype was seen at least ten times. The chain has TRBV29-1 and TRBJ2-2; D possibly corresponds to TRBD1 (6 bases). Germline CDR1 and CDR2: SQVTM and ANQGSEA. This CDR3 has 14 residues. The ends were cut back, 3 bases at V and 5 bases at J, with 13 bases in the middle. CDR3 loop: CSVELGHLTGELFF. CDR3 nucleotides: TGCAGCGTTGAGTTGGGACACCTTACCGGGGAGCTGTTTTTT.

This clonotype was seen at least ten times. This chain links TRBV6-1 with TRBJ1-5; D might be TRBD1 (5 bases). This CDR3 has 16 amino acids. The V end lost 7 bases, the J end lost 2 bases, and 18 bases lay between the germline ends. Germline-derived CDR1 and CDR2 are MNHNS and SASEGT. Here the CDR3 reads CASTSQRGKGNQPQHF. CDR3 DNA sequence: TGTGCCAGCACCTCCCAACGGGGCAAGGGCAATCAGCCCCAGCATTTT.

There are many counts of this clonotype. V is TRBV24-1 and J is TRBJ2-5, with 8 bases aligning to TRBD1. Germline V gene data show CDR1 as KGHDR and CDR2 as SFDVKD. After removal of 3 bases from V and 4 bases from J, the junction contained 9 bases not matched to a gene. The length of the CDR3 is 16 residues. CDR3 sequence (DNA): TGTGCCACCAGTGATCCCACCGGACAGGGAACAGAGACCCAGTACTTC. Translating it yields CATSDPTGQGTETQYF.